This T cell receptor (beta chain) is from a study of blood T cell repertoires in COVID-19. Study-level information: COVID-19 samples collected from the United States, Italy and Spain covered acute and convalescent phases. T cells, B-cell-depleted T cells, or PBMCs provided the cDNA or gDNA that served as material.

The CDR3 consists of 17 residues. Germline assignment: CDR1 SGHRS and CDR2 YFSETQ. With V trimmed by 2 bases and J by 2 bases, 7 bases remained unmatched. Here immunoSEQ multiplex PCR was the method, and the copy in TCRdb shows in-frame clones only, minus some. Of hundreds of thousands of clones in the sample, roughly 80% were seen once. The rearrangement links TRBV5-1 to TRBJ2-7; 13 bases match TRBD2. Sequenced input: peripheral blood. This TCR came from a woman older than 75 with acute or convalescent COVID-19. CDR3: CASSLGTSGKVAYEQYF. CDR3 DNA: TGCGCCAGCAGCTTAGGGACTAGCGGGAAGGTCGCCTACGAGCAGTACTTC.